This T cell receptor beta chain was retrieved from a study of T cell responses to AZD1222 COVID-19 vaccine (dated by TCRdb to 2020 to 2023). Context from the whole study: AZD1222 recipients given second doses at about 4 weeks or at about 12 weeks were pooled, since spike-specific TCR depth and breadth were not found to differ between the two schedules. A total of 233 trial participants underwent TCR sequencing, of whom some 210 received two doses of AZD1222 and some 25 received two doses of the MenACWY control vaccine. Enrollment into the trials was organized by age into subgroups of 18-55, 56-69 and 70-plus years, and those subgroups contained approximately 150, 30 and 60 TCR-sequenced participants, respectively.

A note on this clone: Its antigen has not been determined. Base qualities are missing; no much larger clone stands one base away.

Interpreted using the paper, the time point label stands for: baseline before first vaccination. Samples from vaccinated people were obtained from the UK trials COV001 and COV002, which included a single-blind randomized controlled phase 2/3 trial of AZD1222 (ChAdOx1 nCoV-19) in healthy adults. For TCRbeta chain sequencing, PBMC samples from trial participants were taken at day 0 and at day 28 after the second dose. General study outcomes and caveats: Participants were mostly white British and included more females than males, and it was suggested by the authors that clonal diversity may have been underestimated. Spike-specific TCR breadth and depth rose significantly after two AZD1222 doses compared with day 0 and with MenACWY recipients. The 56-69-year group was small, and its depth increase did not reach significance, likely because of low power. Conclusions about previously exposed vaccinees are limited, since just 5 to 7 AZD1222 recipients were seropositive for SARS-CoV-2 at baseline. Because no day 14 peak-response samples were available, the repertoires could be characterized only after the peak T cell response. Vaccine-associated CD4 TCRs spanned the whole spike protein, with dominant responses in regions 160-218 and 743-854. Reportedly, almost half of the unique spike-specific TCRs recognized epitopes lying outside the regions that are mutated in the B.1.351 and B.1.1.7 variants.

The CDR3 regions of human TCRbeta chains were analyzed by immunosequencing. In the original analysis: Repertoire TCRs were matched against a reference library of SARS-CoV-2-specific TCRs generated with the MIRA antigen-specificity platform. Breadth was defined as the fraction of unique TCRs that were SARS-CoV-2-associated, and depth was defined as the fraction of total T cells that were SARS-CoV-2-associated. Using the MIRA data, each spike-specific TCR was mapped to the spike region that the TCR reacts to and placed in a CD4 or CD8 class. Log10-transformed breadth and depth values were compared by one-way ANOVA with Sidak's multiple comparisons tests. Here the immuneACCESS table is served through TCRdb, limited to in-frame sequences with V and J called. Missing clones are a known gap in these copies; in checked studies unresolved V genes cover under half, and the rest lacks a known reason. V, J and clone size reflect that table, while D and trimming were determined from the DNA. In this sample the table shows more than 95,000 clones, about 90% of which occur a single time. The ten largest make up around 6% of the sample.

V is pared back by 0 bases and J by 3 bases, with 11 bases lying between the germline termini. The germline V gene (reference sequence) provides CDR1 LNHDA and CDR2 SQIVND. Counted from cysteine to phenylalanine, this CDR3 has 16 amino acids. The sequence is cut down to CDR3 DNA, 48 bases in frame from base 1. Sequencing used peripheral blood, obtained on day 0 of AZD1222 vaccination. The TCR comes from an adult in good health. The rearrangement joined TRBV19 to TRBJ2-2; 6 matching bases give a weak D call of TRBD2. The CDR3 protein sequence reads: CASSIDSGGDTGELFF. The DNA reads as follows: TGTGCCAGTAGTATAGATTCAGGAGGGGACACCGGGGAGCTGTTTTTT.